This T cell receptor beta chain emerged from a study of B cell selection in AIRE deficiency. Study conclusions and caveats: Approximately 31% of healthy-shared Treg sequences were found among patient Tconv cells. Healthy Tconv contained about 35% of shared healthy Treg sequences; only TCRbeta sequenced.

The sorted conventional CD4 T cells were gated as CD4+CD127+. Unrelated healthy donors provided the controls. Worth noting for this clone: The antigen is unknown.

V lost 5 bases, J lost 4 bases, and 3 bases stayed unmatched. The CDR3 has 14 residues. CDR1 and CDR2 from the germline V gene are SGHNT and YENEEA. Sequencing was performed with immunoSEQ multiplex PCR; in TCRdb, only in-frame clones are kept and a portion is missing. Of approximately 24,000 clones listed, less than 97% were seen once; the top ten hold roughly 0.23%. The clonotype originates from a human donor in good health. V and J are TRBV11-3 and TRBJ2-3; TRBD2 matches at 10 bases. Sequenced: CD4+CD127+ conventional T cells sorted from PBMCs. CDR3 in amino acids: CASSTGLAADTQYF. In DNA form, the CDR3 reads TGTGCCAGCAGCACTGGACTAGCGGCAGATACGCAGTATTTT.